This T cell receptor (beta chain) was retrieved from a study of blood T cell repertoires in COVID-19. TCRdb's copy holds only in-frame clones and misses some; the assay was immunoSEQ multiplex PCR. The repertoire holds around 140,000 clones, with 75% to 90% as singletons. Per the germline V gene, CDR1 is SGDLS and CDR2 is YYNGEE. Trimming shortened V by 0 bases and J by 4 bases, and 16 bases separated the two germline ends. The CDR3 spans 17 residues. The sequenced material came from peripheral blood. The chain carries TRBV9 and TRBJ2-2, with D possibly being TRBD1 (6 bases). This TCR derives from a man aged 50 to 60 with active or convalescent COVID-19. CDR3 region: CASSVGDTLWATGELFF. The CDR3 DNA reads TGTGCCAGCAGCGTAGGGGACACCTTATGGGCCACCGGGGAGCTGTTTTTT. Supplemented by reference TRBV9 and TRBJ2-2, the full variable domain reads DSGVTQTPKHLITATGQRVTLRCSPRSGDLSVYWYQQSLDQGLQFLIQYYNGEERAKGNILERFSAQQFPDLHSELNLSSLELGDSALYFCASSVGDTLWATGELFFGEGSRLTVL.